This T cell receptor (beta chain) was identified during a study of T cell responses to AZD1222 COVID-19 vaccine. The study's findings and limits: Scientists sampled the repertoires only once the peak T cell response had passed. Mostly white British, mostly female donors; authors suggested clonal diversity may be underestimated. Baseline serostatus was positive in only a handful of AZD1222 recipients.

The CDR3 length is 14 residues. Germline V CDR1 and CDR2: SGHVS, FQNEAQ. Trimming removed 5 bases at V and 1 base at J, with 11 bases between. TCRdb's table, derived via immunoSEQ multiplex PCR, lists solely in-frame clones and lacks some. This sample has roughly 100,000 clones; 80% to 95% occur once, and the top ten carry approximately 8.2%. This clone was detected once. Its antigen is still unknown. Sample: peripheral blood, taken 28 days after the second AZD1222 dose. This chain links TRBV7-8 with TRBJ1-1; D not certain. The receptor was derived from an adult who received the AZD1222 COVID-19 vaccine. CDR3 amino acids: CASSPRTGNTEAFF. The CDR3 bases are TGTGCCAGCAGCCCCAGGACTGGGAACACTGAAGCTTTCTTT.